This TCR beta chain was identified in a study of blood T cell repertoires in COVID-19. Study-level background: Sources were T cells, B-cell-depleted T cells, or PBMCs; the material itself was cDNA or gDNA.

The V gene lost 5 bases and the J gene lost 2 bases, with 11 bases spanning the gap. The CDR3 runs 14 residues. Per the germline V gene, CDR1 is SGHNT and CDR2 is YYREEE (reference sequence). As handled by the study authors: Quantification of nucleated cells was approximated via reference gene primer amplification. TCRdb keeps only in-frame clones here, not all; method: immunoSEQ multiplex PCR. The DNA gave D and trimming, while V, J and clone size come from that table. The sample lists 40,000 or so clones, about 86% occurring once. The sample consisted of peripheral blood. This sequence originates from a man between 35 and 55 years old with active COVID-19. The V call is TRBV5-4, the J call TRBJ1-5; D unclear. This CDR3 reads CASSPLPGNQPQHF. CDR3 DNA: TGTGCCAGCAGTCCGCTCCCGGGCAATCAGCCCCAGCATTTT.